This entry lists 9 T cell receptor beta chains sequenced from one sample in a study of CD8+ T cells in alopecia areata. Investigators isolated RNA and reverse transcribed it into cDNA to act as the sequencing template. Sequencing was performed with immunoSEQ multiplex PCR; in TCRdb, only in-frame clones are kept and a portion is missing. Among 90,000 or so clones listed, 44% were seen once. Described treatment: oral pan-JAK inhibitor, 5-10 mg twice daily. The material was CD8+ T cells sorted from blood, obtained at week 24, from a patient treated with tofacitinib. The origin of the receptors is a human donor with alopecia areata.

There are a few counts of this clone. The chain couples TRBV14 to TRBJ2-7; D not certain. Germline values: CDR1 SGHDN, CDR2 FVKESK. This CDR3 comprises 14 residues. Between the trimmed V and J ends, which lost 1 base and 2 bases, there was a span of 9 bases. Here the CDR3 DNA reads TGTGCCAGCAGCCAAGGATCCGGTGCCTACGAGCAGTACTTC. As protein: CASSQGSGAYEQYF.

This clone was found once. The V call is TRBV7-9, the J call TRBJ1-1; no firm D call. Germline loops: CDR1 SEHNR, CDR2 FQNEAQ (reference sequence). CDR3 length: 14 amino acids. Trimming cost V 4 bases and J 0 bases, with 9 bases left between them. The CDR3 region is CASSSPEMNTEAFF. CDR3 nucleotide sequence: TGTGCCAGCAGCTCCCCAGAGATGAACACTGAAGCTTTCTTT.

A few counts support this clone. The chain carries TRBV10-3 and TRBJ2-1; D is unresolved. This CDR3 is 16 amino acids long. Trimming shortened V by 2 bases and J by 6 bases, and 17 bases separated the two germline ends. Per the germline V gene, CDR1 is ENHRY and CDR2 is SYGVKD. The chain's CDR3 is CAISEPNLGASNEQFF. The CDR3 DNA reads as TGTGCCATCAGTGAGCCCAATTTGGGTGCGTCCAATGAGCAGTTCTTC.

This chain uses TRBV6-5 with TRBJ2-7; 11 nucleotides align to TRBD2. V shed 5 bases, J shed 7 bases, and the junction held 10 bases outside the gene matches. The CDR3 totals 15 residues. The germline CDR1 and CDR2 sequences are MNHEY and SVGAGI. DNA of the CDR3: TGTGCCAGCAGTCCCGGGACTAGCGGACCCTTGGAGCAGTACTTC. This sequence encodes CASSPGTSGPLEQYF.

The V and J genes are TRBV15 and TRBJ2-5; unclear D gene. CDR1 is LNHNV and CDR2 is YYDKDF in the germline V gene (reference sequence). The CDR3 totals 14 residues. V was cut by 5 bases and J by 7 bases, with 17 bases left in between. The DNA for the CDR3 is TGTGCCACCAGCCCTACCATCGGTGCTGGGACCCAGTACTTC. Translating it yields CATSPTIGAGTQYF.

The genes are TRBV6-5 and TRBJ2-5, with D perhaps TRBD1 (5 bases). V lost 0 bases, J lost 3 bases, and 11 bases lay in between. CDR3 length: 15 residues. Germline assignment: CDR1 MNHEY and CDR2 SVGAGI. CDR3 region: CASSYSKGVKETQYF. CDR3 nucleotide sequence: TGTGCCAGCAGTTACTCGAAAGGGGTGAAAGAGACCCAGTACTTC.

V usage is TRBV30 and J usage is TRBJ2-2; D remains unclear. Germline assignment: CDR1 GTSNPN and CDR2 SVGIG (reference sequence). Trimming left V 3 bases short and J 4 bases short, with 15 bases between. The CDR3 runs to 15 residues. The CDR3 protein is CAWSDGPRPTGELFF. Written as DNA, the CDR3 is TGTGCCTGGAGCGACGGCCCAAGGCCCACCGGGGAGCTGTTTTTT.

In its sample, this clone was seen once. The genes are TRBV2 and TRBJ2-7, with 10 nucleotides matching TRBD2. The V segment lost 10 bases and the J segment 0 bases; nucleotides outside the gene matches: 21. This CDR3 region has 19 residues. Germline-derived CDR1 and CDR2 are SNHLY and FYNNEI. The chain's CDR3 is CANRNTAGRASGGSYEQYF. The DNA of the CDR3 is TGTGCCAACAGGAACACAGCAGGAAGGGCTAGCGGGGGCTCCTACGAGCAGTACTTC.

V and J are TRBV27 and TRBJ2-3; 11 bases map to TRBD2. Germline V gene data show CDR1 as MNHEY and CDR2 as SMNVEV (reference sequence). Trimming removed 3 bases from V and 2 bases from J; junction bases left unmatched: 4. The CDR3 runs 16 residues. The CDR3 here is CASSFGTSGITDTQYF. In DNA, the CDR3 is TGTGCCAGCAGTTTTGGGACTAGCGGTATCACAGATACGCAGTATTTT.